This T cell receptor (beta chain) was captured in a study of T cells in Graves' hyperthyroidism and ophthalmopathy. Template material for amplifying TCR beta CDR3 regions consisted of RNA transcripts. Researchers ran a first-round RT-PCR on the TCR CDR3 using the HTBI primer set. Each CDR3 protein gets one entry after TCRdb re-called the multiplex PCR reads with MiXCR. The sample includes roughly 570,000 distinct CDR3 sequences, more than 45% of them seen just once. The germline V gene has CDR1 SGHNT and CDR2 YYREEE (reference sequence). V was pared by 7 bases and J by 0 bases, with 5 bases of the junction left unmatched. This CDR3 region has 15 residues. Recently diagnosed hyperthyroidism of less than 2 months' duration affected patients aged 18 to 65.

The chain carries TRBV5-4 and TRBJ1-4, with 8 bases that match TRBD1. The clonotype comes from a woman younger than 30 with Graves' hyperthyroidism. The material sequenced was peripheral blood or thyroid tissue (not recorded which). The CDR3 coding sequence is TGTGCCAGCGGCACGGGACAGGCAACTAATGAAAAACTGTTTTTT. Protein sequence: CASGTGQATNEKLFF.